This TCR beta chain was sequenced during a study of identical twins. General study results and limits: Donors were not followed over many years; analysis was cross-sectional.

This clonotype showed up just a few times. Antigen specificity is unknown. Everyone who gave samples was a healthy Caucasian. TCRdb recomputed calls from the 5' RACE reads with MiXCR, one row per CDR3 protein. This table holds around 250,000 distinct CDR3 sequences, roughly 8.7% found once. The CDR3 is 15 amino acids. CDR1 and CDR2 (germline): KGHDR, SFDVKD. The V end lost 0 bases, the J end lost 8 bases, and 13 bases lay between the germline ends. This sample was shared with a second study, whose subject was yellow fever vaccine responses in identical twins.

Sequencing input: CD8+ T cells sorted from blood. This TCR derives from a woman under 30 in good health. The rearrangement joins TRBV24-1 to TRBJ2-1, with D tentatively TRBD1 or TRBD2 (6 bases each). The CDR3 spells CATSDLRSGADEQFF. The DNA of the CDR3 is TGTGCCACCAGTGATTTGCGTTCGGGGGCCGATGAGCAGTTCTTC.